The entry below describes one T cell receptor beta chain. What it binds is not known. These data come from a study of cytomegalovirus exposure and HLA in healthy donors. Study-wide results and limits: There were several of the most significant clusters that appeared linked to common viral pathogens in a later analysis.

V lost 3 bases to trimming and J lost 1 base; unmatched junction nucleotides: 5. CDR1 and CDR2 from the germline V gene are KGHSH and LQKENI. The CDR3 sequence is 18 residues long. Primers: 60 Vbeta forward and 13 Jbeta reverse. Clones were read by immunoSEQ multiplex PCR, and TCRdb kept only the in-frame ones, dropping some. The sample consists of 110,000 to 150,000 clones, just under 85% of them appearing once. This chain joins TRBV18 and TRBJ2-2; 13 positions match TRBD2. The clonotype originates from a man aged 35 to 55 in good health and CMV-seropositive. Material: PBMCs. CDR3 protein: CASSPRLAGGLNTGELFF. In nucleotides, the CDR3 is TGTGCCAGCTCACCCAGACTAGCGGGAGGCTTGAACACCGGGGAGCTGTTTTTT.